This TCR beta chain was observed in a study of spatial heterogeneity in lung cancer. Noted time point: sample taken at primary tumor resection. In the library, each TCR cDNA molecule bore its own unique molecular identifier. Each CDR3 protein gets one entry after TCRdb re-called the 5' RACE reads with MiXCR. The sample lists 6,900 or so distinct CDR3 sequences; approximately 12% were seen once. Study outcomes and limitations: Within tumors, counts of expanded alpha and beta TCRs tracked tumor mutation counts.

This clonotype was seen only a few times. Its antigen is as yet unknown. This TCR was recovered from a male donor with early-stage non-small cell lung cancer. The sample in question was lung tumor tissue, obtained at surgery.

The chain's CDR3 is CASSWGQGSGQPQHF. CDR3 bases: TGCGCCAGCAGCTGGGGACAGGGGAGTGGTCAGCCCCAGCATTTT. The rearrangement joins TRBV5-1 to TRBJ1-5; 10 nucleotides match TRBD1. The CDR3 totals 15 residues. The germline gives CDR1 SGHRS, CDR2 YFSETQ. With 3 bases clipped from V and 6 bases from J, the junction kept 6 bases outside the gene matches.